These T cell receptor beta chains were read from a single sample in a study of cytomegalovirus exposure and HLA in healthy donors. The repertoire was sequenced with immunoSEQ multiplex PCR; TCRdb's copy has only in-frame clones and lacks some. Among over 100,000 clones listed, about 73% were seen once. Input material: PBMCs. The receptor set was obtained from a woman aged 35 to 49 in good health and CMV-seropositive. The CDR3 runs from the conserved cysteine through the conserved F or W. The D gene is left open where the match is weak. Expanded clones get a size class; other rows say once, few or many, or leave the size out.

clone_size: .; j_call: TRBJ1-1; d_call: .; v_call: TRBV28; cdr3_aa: CASRTLGGNTEAFF; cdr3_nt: TGTGCCAGCCGGACTTTGGGGGGGAACACTGAAGCTTTCTTT
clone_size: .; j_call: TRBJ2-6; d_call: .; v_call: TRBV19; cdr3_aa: CASIPGGSGANVLTF; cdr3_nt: TGTGCCAGTATCCCAGGTGGATCTGGGGCCAACGTCCTGACTTTC
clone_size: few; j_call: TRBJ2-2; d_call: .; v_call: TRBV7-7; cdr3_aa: CASSEQANTGELFF; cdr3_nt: TGTGCCAGCAGCGAACAAGCGAACACCGGGGAGCTGTTTTTT
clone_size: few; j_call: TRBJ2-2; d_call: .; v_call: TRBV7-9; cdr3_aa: CSSSSFNTGELFF; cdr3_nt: TGTTCCAGCAGCTCCTTTAACACCGGGGAGCTGTTTTTT
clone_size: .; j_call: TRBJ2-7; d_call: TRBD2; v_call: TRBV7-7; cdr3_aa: CASSLEGLAGGQCEQYF; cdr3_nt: TGTGCCAGCAGCTTAGAAGGGCTAGCGGGGGGGCAGTGCGAGCAGTACTTC
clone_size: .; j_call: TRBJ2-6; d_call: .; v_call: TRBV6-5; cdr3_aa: CASRGASGANVLTF; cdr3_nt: TGTGCCAGCAGAGGAGCTTCTGGGGCCAACGTCCTGACTTTC
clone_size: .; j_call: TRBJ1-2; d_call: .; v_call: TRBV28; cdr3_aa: CASSPTSLNYGYTF; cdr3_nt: TGTGCCAGCAGTCCGACATCCTTGAACTATGGCTACACCTTC
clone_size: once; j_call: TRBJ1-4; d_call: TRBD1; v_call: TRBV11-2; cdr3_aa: CASSPFRGQGGEKLFF; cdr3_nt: TGTGCCAGCAGCCCGTTTAGGGGGCAGGGTGGTGAAAAACTGTTTTTT
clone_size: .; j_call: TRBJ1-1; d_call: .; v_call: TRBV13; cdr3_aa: CASSITGTRTEAFF; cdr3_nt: TGTGCCAGCAGCATAACAGGGACGCGCACTGAAGCTTTCTTT
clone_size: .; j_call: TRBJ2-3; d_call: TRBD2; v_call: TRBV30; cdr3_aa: CAWSVLAGITDTQYF; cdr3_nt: TGTGCCTGGAGTGTACTAGCGGGGATAACAGATACGCAGTATTTT
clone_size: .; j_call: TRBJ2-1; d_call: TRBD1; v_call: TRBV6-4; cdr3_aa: CASSDVGDRGEQFF; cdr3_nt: TGTGCCAGCAGTGACGTGGGGGACAGGGGTGAGCAGTTCTTC
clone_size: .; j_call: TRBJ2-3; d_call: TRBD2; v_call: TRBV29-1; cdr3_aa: CSVGSGISTDTQYF; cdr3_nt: TGCAGCGTTGGTAGCGGGATAAGCACAGATACGCAGTATTTT
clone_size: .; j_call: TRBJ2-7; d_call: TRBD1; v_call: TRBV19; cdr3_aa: CASSPLQGAEGEQYF; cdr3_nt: TGTGCCAGTAGTCCGCTACAGGGGGCCGAAGGCGAGCAGTACTTC
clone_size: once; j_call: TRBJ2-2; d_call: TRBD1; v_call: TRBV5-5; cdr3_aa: CASLGQGNTGELFF; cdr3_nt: TGTGCCAGCCTCGGACAGGGGAACACCGGGGAGCTGTTTTTT
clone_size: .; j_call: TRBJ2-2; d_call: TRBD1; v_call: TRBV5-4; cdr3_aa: CASSLAGTVIGELFF; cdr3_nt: TGTGCCAGCAGCTTGGCCGGGACAGTTATCGGGGAGCTGTTTTTT
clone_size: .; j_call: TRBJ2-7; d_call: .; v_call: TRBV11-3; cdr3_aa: CASSLTGTRGEQYF; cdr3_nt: TGTGCCAGCAGCTTGACAGGCACCCGGGGCGAGCAGTACTTC
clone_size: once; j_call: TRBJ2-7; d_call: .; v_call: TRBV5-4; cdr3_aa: CASSPKSRARGDEQYF; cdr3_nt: TGTGCCAGCAGCCCCAAGTCCAGGGCTCGCGGGGACGAGCAGTACTTC
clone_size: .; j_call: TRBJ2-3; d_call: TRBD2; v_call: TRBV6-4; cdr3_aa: CASSDSTSGGADTQYF; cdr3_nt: TGTGCCAGCAGTGACTCGACTAGCGGGGGGGCAGATACGCAGTATTTT
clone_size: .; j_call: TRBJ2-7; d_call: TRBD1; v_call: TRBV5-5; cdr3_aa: CASSSGTAVSYEQYF; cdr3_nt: TGTGCCAGCAGCTCGGGGACAGCAGTTTCCTACGAGCAGTACTTC
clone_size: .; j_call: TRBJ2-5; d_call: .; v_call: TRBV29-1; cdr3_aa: CSVTLLVETQYF; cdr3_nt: TGCAGCGTGACACTGCTCGTGGAGACCCAGTACTTC
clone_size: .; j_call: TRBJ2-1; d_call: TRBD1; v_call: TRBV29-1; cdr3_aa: CSVGDRLEDGEQFF; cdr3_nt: TGCAGCGTGGGGGACAGGTTGGAAGATGGTGAGCAGTTCTTC
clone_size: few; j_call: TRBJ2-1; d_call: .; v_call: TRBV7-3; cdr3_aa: CASSPAPDRSYNEQFF; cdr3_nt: TGTGCCAGCAGCCCAGCTCCCGACAGATCCTACAATGAGCAGTTCTTC
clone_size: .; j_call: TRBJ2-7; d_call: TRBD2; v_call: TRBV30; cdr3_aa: CAGGGYRREQYF; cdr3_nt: TGTGCCGGGGGGGGTTACAGGCGCGAGCAGTACTTC
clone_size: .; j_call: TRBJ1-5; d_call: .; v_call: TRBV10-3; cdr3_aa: CAIRGDMGKNQPQHF; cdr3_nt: TGTGCCATCAGGGGGGACATGGGGAAAAATCAGCCCCAGCATTTT
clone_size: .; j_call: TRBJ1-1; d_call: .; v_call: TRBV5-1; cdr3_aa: CASSPYPRGFGMNTEAFF; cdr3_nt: TGCGCCAGCAGCCCATACCCCCGGGGGTTTGGGATGAACACTGAAGCTTTCTTT
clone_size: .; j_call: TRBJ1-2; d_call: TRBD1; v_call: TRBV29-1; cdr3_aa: CSVDRGRKGTSGYTF; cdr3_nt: TGCAGCGTTGACAGGGGGCGCAAAGGTACTTCTGGCTACACCTTC
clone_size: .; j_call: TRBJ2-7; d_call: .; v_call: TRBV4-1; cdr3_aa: CASSKSGTLPLDEQYF; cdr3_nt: TGCGCCAGCAGCAAATCCGGGACACTACCATTGGACGAGCAGTACTTC
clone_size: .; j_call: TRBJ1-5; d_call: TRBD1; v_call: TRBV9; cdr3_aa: CASSATGGWQPQHF; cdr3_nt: TGTGCCAGCAGCGCCACAGGGGGCTGGCAGCCCCAGCATTTT
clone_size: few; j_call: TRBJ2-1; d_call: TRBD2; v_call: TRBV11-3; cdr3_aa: CASSLGSGGYNEQFF; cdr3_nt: TGTGCCAGCAGCTTGGGTAGCGGGGGTTACAATGAGCAGTTCTTC
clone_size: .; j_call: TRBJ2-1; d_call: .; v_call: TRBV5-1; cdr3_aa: CASSLALALNEQFF; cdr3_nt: TGCGCCAGCAGCTTGGCCCTAGCGCTCAATGAGCAGTTCTTC
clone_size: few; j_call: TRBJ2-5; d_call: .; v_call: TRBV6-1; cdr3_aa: CASSDQSPQYF; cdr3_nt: TGTGCCAGCAGTGACCAGTCCCCCCAGTACTTC